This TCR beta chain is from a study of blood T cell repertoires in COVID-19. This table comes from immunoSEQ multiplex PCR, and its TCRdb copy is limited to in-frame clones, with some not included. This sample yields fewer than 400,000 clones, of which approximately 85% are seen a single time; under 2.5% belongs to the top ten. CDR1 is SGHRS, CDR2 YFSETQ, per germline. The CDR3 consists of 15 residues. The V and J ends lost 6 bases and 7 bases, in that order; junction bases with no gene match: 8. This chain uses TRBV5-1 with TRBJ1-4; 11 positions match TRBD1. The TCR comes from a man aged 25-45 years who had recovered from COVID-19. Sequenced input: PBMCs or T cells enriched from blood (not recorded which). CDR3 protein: CASKERGQGGEKLFF. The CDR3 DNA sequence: TGCGCCAGCAAGGAGCGGGGACAGGGGGGTGAAAAACTGTTTTTT. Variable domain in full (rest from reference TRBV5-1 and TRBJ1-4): KAGVTQTPRYLIKTRGQQVTLSCSPISGHRSVSWYQQTPGQGLQFLFEYFSETQRNKGNFPGRFSGRQFSNSRSEMNVSTLELGDSALYLCASKERGQGGEKLFFGSGTQLSVL.